This entry features one TCR beta chain sequence. The entry originates in a study of long-term antiretroviral therapy in people with HIV. They ran version v3.0 of the immunoSEQ assay at survey level. Libraries were prepared by immunoSEQ multiplex PCR; TCRdb keeps only in-frame clonotypes and omits some of them. The data contain fewer than 40,000 clones, approximately 86% of them singletons. This TCR was recovered from a woman under 30 with HIV. The specimen comprised unsorted PBMCs, sampled just before starting antiretroviral therapy.

The CDR3 bases are TGTGCCAGCCACCCCTTTCTGACCACTAGCGGGAGGGCCAATGAGCAGTTCTTC. It encodes CASHPFLTTSGRANEQFF. The rearrangement uses TRBV28 and TRBJ2-1, with 13 bases lining up with TRBD2. The V gene's germline CDR1 is MDHEN and CDR2 SYDVKM. The length of the CDR3 is 18 residues. Germline trimming cut 8 bases from V and 6 bases from J; bases unmatched to any gene: 16.